The 31 T cell receptor beta chains given below trace back to one sample, sequenced in a study of CD8 T cells in ankylosing spondylitis. Their cognate antigens are unknown. Each CDR3 protein gets one entry after TCRdb re-called the 5' RACE reads with MiXCR. The data contain some 840,000 distinct CDR3 sequences, approximately 12% of them singletons. Findings and limits, study-wide: Characteristic of ankylosing spondylitis blood, it appeared, was a TCR beta motif comprising roughly 8 highly homologous variants.

Sequencing was done on a sample of blood, either unsorted or a sorted T cell fraction (not recorded which). The source is a male donor with ankylosing spondylitis.

This clonotype has just a few counts. The chain's CDR3 is CSARSGATYEQYF. CDR3 sequence (DNA): TGCAGTGCTAGGAGCGGGGCCACCTACGAGCAGTACTTC. This chain links TRBV20-1 with TRBJ2-7, with 7 bases that match TRBD2. The germline CDR1 and CDR2 sequences are DFQATT and SNEGSKA (reference sequence). The CDR3 length is 13 residues. V was pared by 3 bases and J by 2 bases, with 4 bases of the junction left unmatched.

This clonotype has a handful of counts. The V and J genes are TRBV5-1 and TRBJ2-3; D is ambiguous. The CDR3 extends over 15 amino acids. The V and J ends lost 0 bases and 0 bases respectively, with 8 bases between them. Germline V gene lookup returns CDR1 SGHRS and CDR2 YFSETQ. This CDR3 is CASSLDGPSTDTQYF. CDR3 coding DNA: TGCGCCAGCAGCTTGGACGGCCCTAGCACAGATACGCAGTATTTT.

The CDR3 here is CASSLALRLQYF. As DNA, the CDR3 is TGTGCCAGCAGCTTAGCGCTCAGACTACAGTACTTC. The V gene is TRBV7-9, the J gene TRBJ2-7; D possibly corresponds to TRBD2 (5 bases). CDR3 length: 12 residues. CDR1 and CDR2 from the germline V gene are SEHNR and FQNEAQ (reference sequence). The V gene lost 0 bases and the J gene lost 10 bases, with 10 bases spanning the gap.

This clonotype was seen a handful of times. The V and J genes are TRBV7-6 and TRBJ2-7, with TRBD1 identical over 7 bases. The CDR3 spans 16 residues. V lost 4 bases and J lost 4; bases outside the gene matches: 13. The germline gives CDR1 SGHVS, CDR2 FNYEAQ. In DNA, the CDR3 is TGTGCCAGCAGCTCCCTTCCAGCCAGGGGGAAATACGAGCAGTACTTC. The encoded protein is CASSSLPARGKYEQYF.

This clonotype came up many times. The V and J genes are TRBV7-2 and TRBJ2-5, with 7 bases aligning to TRBD2. V lost 10 bases and J lost 4; bases outside the gene matches: 9. Germline CDR1 and CDR2: SGHTA and FQGNSA. The CDR3 has 13 residues. The CDR3 is CATKPSGGETQYF. CDR3 nucleotides: TGTGCCACCAAGCCCTCGGGGGGAGAGACCCAGTACTTC.

Many counts were recorded for this clonotype. The genes are TRBV20-1 and TRBJ2-7; 13 bases align to TRBD2. The germline V gene has CDR1 DFQATT and CDR2 SNEGSKA (reference sequence). V shed 5 bases, J shed 7 bases, and the junction held 14 bases outside the gene matches. This CDR3 is built from 16 residues. Written as DNA, the CDR3 is TGCAGTGCTTTAAGGACTAGCGGGGGTATGTCGGGGGAGCAGTACTTC. This encodes CSALRTSGGMSGEQYF.

The sample holds many counts of this clonotype. DNA for the CDR3: TGCGCCAGCAGCCAGGGGTGGGGGCAGGGGGTTACAGATACGCAGTATTTT. The encoded protein is CASSQGWGQGVTDTQYF. This chain uses TRBV4-3 with TRBJ2-3; 7 bases match TRBD1. This CDR3 spans 17 amino acids. Germline V CDR1 and CDR2: LGHNA, YSLEER. The junction had 12 bases not matched to a gene; V was cut back by 3 bases and J by 3 bases.

This chain uses TRBV6-1 with TRBJ1-1; possibly TRBD1 for D (5 bases). Deletions cut 5 bases from V and 4 bases from J, with 17 bases between. Germline values: CDR1 MNHNS, CDR2 SASEGT. There are 15 residues in the CDR3. The CDR3 protein is CASSPPGGWGTEAFF. CDR3 nucleotides: TGTGCCAGCAGTCCTCCCGGGGGTTGGGGCACTGAAGCTTTCTTT.

This clonotype was detected only a few times. The rearrangement joins TRBV6-1 to TRBJ2-3; unclear D gene. The germline V gene encodes CDR1 MNHNS and CDR2 SASEGT. Trimming took off 5 bases at V and 6 bases at J, with 15 bases between the two ends. This CDR3 comprises 14 residues. This CDR3 reads CASSKVKSWDTQYF. CDR3 coding DNA: TGTGCCAGCAGTAAAGTAAAAAGTTGGGATACGCAGTATTTT.

J is TRBJ1-5 and V is TRBV7-9; D unresolved. The V end was cut by 3 bases, the J end by 0 bases, with 9 bases between. The CDR3 sequence is 15 residues long. CDR1 and CDR2 (germline): SEHNR, FQNEAQ (reference sequence). CDR3 nucleotide sequence: TGTGCCAGCAGCTTGGATCGATATAGCAATCAGCCCCAGCATTTT. Translation: CASSLDRYSNQPQHF. Using reference TRBV7-9 and TRBJ1-5 for the parts outside the CDR3, the full variable domain is DTGVSQNPRHKITKRGQNVTFRCDPISEHNRLYWYRQTLGQGPEFLTYFQNEAQLEKSRLLSDRFSAERPKGSFSTLEIQRTEQGDSAMYLCASSLDRYSNQPQHFGDGTRLSIL.

This sequence joins TRBV28 and TRBJ2-7, with D perhaps TRBD1 or TRBD2 (5 bases each). V lost 2 bases and J lost 3, with 8 bases in between. Germline loops: CDR1 MDHEN, CDR2 SYDVKM. The CDR3 is 13 residues long. The chain's CDR3 is CASSLGGYYEQYF. In DNA form, the CDR3 reads TGTGCCAGCAGTTTAGGGGGATACTACGAGCAGTACTTC.

This chain links TRBV30 with TRBJ2-2, with D possibly matching TRBD2 (6 bases). V was clipped by 2 bases and J by 7 bases, with 11 bases between them. Germline CDR1 reads GTSNPN; CDR2 reads SVGIG (reference sequence). The CDR3 extends over 13 amino acids. CDR3 sequence reads: CAWSPGVSGELFF. As DNA, the CDR3 is TGTGCCTGGAGTCCGGGGGTGAGCGGGGAGCTGTTTTTT.

The V call is TRBV29-1, the J call TRBJ2-2, with D unclear. Germline-derived CDR1 and CDR2 are SQVTM and ANQGSEA. V dropped 8 bases and J dropped 3 bases, with 13 bases sitting between them. This CDR3 contains 13 residues. CDR3 sequence reads: CSSIISYTGELFF. Written as DNA, the CDR3 is TGCAGCTCCATCATATCGTACACCGGGGAGCTGTTTTTT.

The chain recombines TRBV3-1 with TRBJ1-1; D unresolved. CDR3 length equals 14 residues. The germline V gene has CDR1 LGHDT and CDR2 YNNKEL (reference sequence). V was cut by 7 bases and J by 1 base, with 13 bases left in between. For the CDR3, the DNA is TGTGCCAGCAAGTCCCGCTCTACGAACACTGAAGCTTTCTTT. Its translation: CASKSRSTNTEAFF.

There are many counts of this clonotype. The chain recombines TRBV20-1 with TRBJ2-5, with 8 bases matching TRBD1. V lost 5 bases and J lost 4; bases outside the gene matches: 3. Germline assignment: CDR1 DFQATT and CDR2 SNEGSKA (reference sequence). The CDR3 covers 12 residues. CDR3 loop: CSARTGRETQYF. The CDR3 nucleotides are TGCAGTGCTCGGACAGGGAGAGAGACCCAGTACTTC.

This clonotype was seen many times. The DNA for the CDR3 is TGCAGTGCCAACTCCGGACAGGGAAGAGGAGGAGAGCAGTACTTC. It translates to CSANSGQGRGGEQYF. The chain is built from TRBV20-1 and TRBJ2-7; 8 bases line up with TRBD1. Germline CDR1 reads DFQATT; CDR2 reads SNEGSKA (reference sequence). The J segment lost 7 bases and the V segment lost 6 bases, leaving 17 bases of the junction unmatched. This CDR3 region has 15 residues.

This clonotype has a handful of counts. The CDR3 sequence: CSALAGASYNEQFF. CDR3 DNA: TGCAGTGCTCTAGCGGGAGCATCGTACAATGAGCAGTTCTTC. The chain links TRBV20-1 to TRBJ2-1; 10 bases agree with TRBD2. Unmatched junction bases numbered 5, after V lost 5 bases and J lost 4 bases. This CDR3 has 14 amino acids. The V gene's germline CDR1 is DFQATT and CDR2 SNEGSKA (reference sequence).

J is TRBJ1-3 and V is TRBV20-1, with D unclear. CDR3 size: 12 residues. The germline CDR1 and CDR2 sequences are DFQATT and SNEGSKA (reference sequence). The ends were cut back, 0 bases at V and 8 bases at J, with 8 bases in the middle. For the CDR3, the DNA is TGCAGTGCTAGAGACAGGCCGGACACCATATATTTT. It is translated as CSARDRPDTIYF.

The sample holds a few counts of this clonotype. The chain has TRBV20-1 and TRBJ1-4, with D possibly TRBD1 on 5 matching bases. The V end lost 5 bases, the J end lost 6 bases, and 22 bases lay between the germline ends. Germline V gives CDR1 DFQATT, CDR2 SNEGSKA (reference sequence). The CDR3 consists of 16 residues. CDR3 sequence reads: CSAAPRTGTRYEKLFF. As DNA, the CDR3 is TGCAGTGCTGCACCACGAACCGGGACCCGGTATGAAAAACTGTTTTTT.

This chain connects TRBV19 to TRBJ2-1; D is ambiguous. Trimming took off 5 bases at V and 0 bases at J, with 11 bases between the two ends. The CDR3 length is 15 residues. CDR1 and CDR2 (germline): LNHDA, SQIVND (reference sequence). Here the CDR3 reads CASSPSTSSYNEQFF. CDR3 nucleotides: TGTGCCAGTAGTCCGAGTACGAGCTCCTACAATGAGCAGTTCTTC.

This clonotype was detected many times. The rearrangement uses TRBV7-2 and TRBJ1-6, with D perhaps matching TRBD1 (6 bases). Looked up from germline, CDR1 is SGHTA and CDR2 is FQGNSA. Trimming left V 5 bases short and J 15 bases short, with 17 bases between. The CDR3 covers 13 residues. The CDR3: CASSPVGGRLLHF. CDR3 sequence (DNA): TGTGCCAGCAGCCCGGTGGGGGGGCGCCTCCTCCACTTT.

This clonotype was picked up many times. This chain joins TRBV29-1 and TRBJ2-1, with D possibly TRBD1 on 5 matching bases. Trimming left V 4 bases short and J 1 base short, with 8 bases between. CDR1 is SQVTM and CDR2 is ANQGSEA in the germline V gene. This CDR3 contains 13 residues. For the CDR3, the DNA is TGCAGCGTTGCCCAGGGATCCTACAATGAGCAGTTCTTC. Its protein product is CSVAQGSYNEQFF.

The chain carries TRBV4-3 and TRBJ1-1, with TRBD1 matching over 7 bases. Germline CDR1 and CDR2: LGHNA and YSLEER. This CDR3 is 13 amino acids long. J gave up 4 bases and V 3 bases, and 2 bases lay outside the gene matches. This CDR3 reads CASSQTGRTEAFF. The CDR3 DNA reads TGCGCCAGCAGCCAGACAGGGCGCACTGAAGCTTTCTTT.

The chain combines TRBV20-1 with TRBJ2-5; D gene ambiguous. V lost 4 bases to trimming and J lost 7 bases, with 13 bases between them. This CDR3 contains 12 residues. The germline V gene has CDR1 DFQATT and CDR2 SNEGSKA (reference sequence). CDR3: CSATYGRGTQYF. In DNA, the CDR3 is TGCAGTGCTACCTATGGACGAGGGACCCAGTACTTC.

The sample holds a few counts of this clonotype. This clone may be a read error of a much larger clone one base away. The V call is TRBV7-2, the J call TRBJ1-5; unclear D gene. The CDR3 loop spans 12 amino acids. V was clipped by 2 bases and J by 6 bases, with 5 bases between them. Germline V gene lookup returns CDR1 SGHTA and CDR2 FQGNSA. As DNA, the CDR3 is TGTGCCAGCAGCTTAAGGAGTCAGCCCCAGCATTTT. This codes for CASSLRSQPQHF.

This clonotype was counted only a few times. This chain uses TRBV5-5 with TRBJ1-1; 8 bases agree with TRBD1. Trimming cost V 4 bases and J 10 bases; bases outside gene matches: 18. Germline loops: CDR1 SGHKS, CDR2 YYEKEE (reference sequence). This CDR3 comprises 16 residues. The CDR3 DNA reads TGTGCCAGCAGCGGAGGACAGGGTTTATTGAAGCTTGGAGCTTTCTTT. This translates into CASSGGQGLLKLGAFF.

This clonotype was counted many times. This chain links TRBV20-1 with TRBJ2-7; possible D gene TRBD1, 5 bases. In germline, CDR1 is DFQATT, CDR2 SNEGSKA (reference sequence). Trimming removed 3 bases at V and 1 base at J, with 10 bases between. The CDR3 is 13 residues long. The CDR3 loop reads CSASWGSSYEQYF. In DNA, the CDR3 is TGCAGTGCTAGTTGGGGCAGTTCCTACGAGCAGTACTTC.

The chain recombines TRBV6-2 or TRBV6-3 with TRBJ2-3; 9 nucleotides align to TRBD2. The CDR3 contains 15 residues. Germline loops: CDR1 MNHEY, CDR2 SVGEGT. Losses at the gene ends were 7 bases for V and 2 bases for J; bases not matched to a gene: 7. This CDR3 reads CASTRGTSYTDTQYF. The DNA for the CDR3 is TGTGCCAGCACCCGGGGGACTAGCTACACAGATACGCAGTATTTT.

This rearrangement joins TRBV2 to TRBJ2-5; D is uncertain. Trimming stripped 1 base from V and 5 bases from J, with 5 bases between. Germline V lookup: CDR1 SNHLY, CDR2 FYNNEI. CDR3 size: 12 residues. The CDR3 DNA reads TGTGCCAGCAGTGAAGATTGGGAGACCCAGTACTTC. Protein: CASSEDWETQYF.

This clonotype has only a few counts. The chain couples TRBV5-6 to TRBJ2-1; D unresolved. This CDR3 has 15 residues. Germline V gene lookup returns CDR1 SGHDT and CDR2 YYEEEE. With 0 bases removed from V and 5 bases from J, the gap between germline ends came to 12 bases. CDR3 amino acids: CASSLGTPFDNEQFF. CDR3 nucleotides: TGTGCCAGCAGCTTGGGGACCCCATTTGACAATGAGCAGTTCTTC.

V is TRBV5-5 and J is TRBJ1-5, with D possibly being TRBD1 (5 bases). The germline gives CDR1 SGHKS, CDR2 YYEKEE (reference sequence). The CDR3 has 16 residues. With 1 base removed from V and 2 bases from J, the gap between germline ends came to 13 bases. The CDR3 coding sequence is TGTGCCAGCAGCTTGTTCCTAGGGGTAGGCAATCAGCCCCAGCATTTT. This gives the protein CASSLFLGVGNQPQHF.